This TCR beta chain was captured in a study of blood T cells in healthy people across ages. Study-wide findings and caveats: PBMC samples, being unsorted, prevented any conclusive comparison of naive and antigen-experienced cells.

The CDR3 spans 15 residues. The V end lost 6 bases, the J end lost 0 bases, and 12 bases lay between the germline ends. The germline CDR1 and CDR2 sequences are SGHVS and FQNEAQ. The draw of peripheral blood yielded ten milliliters from each donor. A second PCR of roughly 6 to 12 cycles used a sample-barcoded 5' primer and a J-beta primer mix. There were at least 2.5 million CDR3-containing paired-end reads obtained from each sample. TCRdb reprocessed the 5' RACE reads with MiXCR, giving one entry per CDR3 protein. The sample holds hundreds of thousands of distinct CDR3 sequences, 36% seen once. Points on this clonotype: Its antigen is as yet unknown.

The source of this sequence is a young man in good health. The gene calls are TRBV7-8 and TRBJ1-3; D gene unclear. The sequencing sample was made of blood. CDR3 in DNA: TGTGCCAGCAGTACCCTCGGCAGCTCTGGAAACACCATATATTTT. This sequence encodes CASSTLGSSGNTIYF.